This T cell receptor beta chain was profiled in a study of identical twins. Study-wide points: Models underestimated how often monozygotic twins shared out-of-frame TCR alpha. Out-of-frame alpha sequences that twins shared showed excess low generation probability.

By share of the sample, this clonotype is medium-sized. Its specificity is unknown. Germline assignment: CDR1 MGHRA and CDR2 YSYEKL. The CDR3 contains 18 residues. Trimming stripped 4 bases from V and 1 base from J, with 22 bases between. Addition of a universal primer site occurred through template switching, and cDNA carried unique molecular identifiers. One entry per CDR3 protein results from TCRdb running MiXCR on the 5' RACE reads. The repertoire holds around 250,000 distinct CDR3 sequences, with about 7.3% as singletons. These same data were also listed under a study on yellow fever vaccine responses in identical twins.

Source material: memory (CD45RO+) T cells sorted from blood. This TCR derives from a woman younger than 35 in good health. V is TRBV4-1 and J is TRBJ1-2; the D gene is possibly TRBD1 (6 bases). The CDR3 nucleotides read TGCGCCAGCAGCCGAGGGGGGATCATCCGACTTTTTAACTATGGCTACACCTTC. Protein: CASSRGGIIRLFNYGYTF.